Below, 13 T cell receptor beta chains from the same sample are listed, as sequenced in a study of cytomegalovirus exposure and HLA in healthy donors. The PCR was carried out with 60 Vbeta primers and 13 Jbeta primers. The repertoire was sequenced with immunoSEQ multiplex PCR; TCRdb's copy has only in-frame clones and lacks some. The sample shows approximately 190,000 clones, approximately 70% of them seen only once. The sequenced material came from PBMCs. The receptors shown here come from a man between 35 and 55 years old in good health and CMV-seropositive.

This chain links TRBV5-1 with TRBJ2-5; TRBD2 might be the D (6 bases). The germline V gene has CDR1 SGHRS and CDR2 YFSETQ. Trimming took 4 bases from V and 1 from J, leaving 11 bases between them. The CDR3 consists of 14 residues. CDR3 protein: CASSASSVQETQYF. The CDR3 DNA follows: TGCGCCAGCAGCGCATCTAGCGTCCAAGAGACCCAGTACTTC.

This chain uses TRBV9 with TRBJ1-5, with D tentatively TRBD1 (5 bases). The CDR3 contains 15 residues. The germline V and J ends were trimmed by 0 bases and 5 bases, with 12 bases remaining between them. Germline CDR1 is SGDLS and CDR2 is YYNGEE. The CDR3 loop is CASSVAPGGDQPQHF. CDR3 in DNA: TGTGCCAGCAGCGTAGCTCCGGGGGGTGATCAGCCCCAGCATTTT.

This clone was seen more than once but under ten times. The chain couples TRBV11-3 to TRBJ2-1, with TRBD2 as a possible D gene (6 bases). V shed 3 bases and J shed 0 bases, with 9 bases lying between them. Germline V gives CDR1 SGHNT, CDR2 YENEEA. The CDR3 has 15 amino acids. The CDR3 region has the DNA TGTGCCAGCAGCTTTAGGGGAGGCTCCTACAATGAGCAGTTCTTC. As protein: CASSFRGGSYNEQFF.

This clone was counted between two and nine times. The chain couples TRBV5-1 to TRBJ1-1; tentatively, D is TRBD1 (5 bases). The CDR3 loop spans 15 amino acids. The germline gives CDR1 SGHRS, CDR2 YFSETQ. V shed 5 bases and J shed 6 bases, with 20 bases lying between them. This CDR3 reads CASSGASFATAEAFF. The CDR3 bases are TGCGCCAGCAGTGGGGCATCCTTCGCGACGGCTGAAGCTTTCTTT.

This clone was counted a few times. The V and J genes are TRBV4-3 and TRBJ2-3; no definite D call. Trimming cost V 0 bases and J 0 bases, with 10 bases left between them. Germline V lookup: CDR1 LGHNA, CDR2 YSLEER. This CDR3 comprises 16 residues. CDR3: CASSQDGSPSTDTQYF. In DNA, the CDR3 is TGCGCCAGCAGCCAAGACGGTAGCCCTAGCACAGATACGCAGTATTTT.

This chain connects TRBV5-1 to TRBJ1-2; possibly TRBD1 for D (6 bases). The CDR3 contains 14 residues. Germline lookup yields CDR1 SGHRS and CDR2 YFSETQ. V lost 0 bases and J lost 0, with 6 bases in between. The CDR3 loop is CASSLGTANYGYTF. The CDR3, as DNA: TGCGCCAGCAGCTTGGGGACAGCTAACTATGGCTACACCTTC.

This clone was observed a few times. The chain has TRBV7-9 and TRBJ1-2; no reliable D call. The CDR3 covers 15 residues. V lost 1 base and J lost 5, with 14 bases in between. Germline values: CDR1 SEHNR, CDR2 FQNEAQ (reference sequence). CDR3 in amino acids: CASSLGQAKIYGYTF. As DNA, the CDR3 is TGTGCCAGCAGCTTAGGGCAGGCCAAGATTTATGGCTACACCTTC.

The sample holds a few counts of this clone. The rearrangement uses TRBV2 and TRBJ2-6; no clear D. There are 14 residues in the CDR3. V was clipped by 4 bases and J by 4 bases, with 8 bases between them. The germline gives CDR1 SNHLY, CDR2 FYNNEI. The CDR3 region has the DNA TGTGCCAGCAGTGCAGGCCACGGGGCCAACGTCCTGACTTTC. It is translated as CASSAGHGANVLTF.

This clone occurred a few times. The chain couples TRBV19 to TRBJ2-3, with D unresolved. The CDR3 covers 14 residues. The germline gives CDR1 LNHDA, CDR2 SQIVND (reference sequence). V lost 1 base to trimming and J lost 1 base, with 6 bases between them. CDR3 sequence reads: CASSIGLCTDTQYF. The CDR3 nucleotides are TGTGCCAGTAGTATAGGCCTATGCACAGATACGCAGTATTTT.

The chain combines TRBV11-3 with TRBJ1-2; 7 nucleotides align to TRBD1. Germline assignment: CDR1 SGHNT and CDR2 YENEEA. V lost 4 bases and J lost 4; bases outside the gene matches: 18. The CDR3 is 18 residues long. CDR3 residues: CASSSTSRGGDRAYGYTF. The CDR3 nucleotides are TGTGCCAGCAGCTCCACATCGAGAGGGGGCGACAGGGCCTATGGCTACACCTTC.

The V and J genes are TRBV2 and TRBJ1-1, with 8 bases matching TRBD1. This CDR3 contains 13 residues. V lost 7 bases to trimming and J lost 4 bases; unmatched junction nucleotides: 5. The germline V gene encodes CDR1 SNHLY and CDR2 FYNNEI. CDR3 loop: CASNRQGTTEAFF. CDR3 DNA sequence: TGTGCCAGCAATAGACAGGGGACCACTGAAGCTTTCTTT.

The gene calls are TRBV19 and TRBJ2-7; maybe TRBD1 (6 bases). V lost 1 base to trimming and J lost 2 bases, with 12 bases between them. Germline V gene data show CDR1 as LNHDA and CDR2 as SQIVND (reference sequence). The CDR3 covers 15 residues. Here the CDR3 DNA reads TGTGCCAGTAGTATAGGCCAACAGGGACCCTACGAGCAGTACTTC. Its protein is CASSIGQQGPYEQYF.

This sequence joins TRBV5-1 and TRBJ1-4; D uncertain. This CDR3 contains 14 residues. The germline CDR1 and CDR2 sequences are SGHRS and YFSETQ. V dropped 4 bases and J dropped 5 bases, with 12 bases sitting between them. The CDR3 here is CASSSGDGNEKLFF. CDR3 coding DNA: TGCGCCAGCAGCAGCGGGGATGGGAATGAAAAACTGTTTTTT.